This T cell receptor beta chain was captured in a study of cytotoxic CD8 clonotypes in ibrutinib-treated CLL. Study details: The patients, about a dozen relapsed/refractory and fewer than 16 treatment-naive, included about 18 who were IGHV unmutated. The sample average was approximately 280,000 productive templates and 90,000 to 95,000 productive rearrangements.

The assay was immunoSEQ multiplex PCR, and TCRdb's table has in-frame clones only and misses some. The table has fewer than 150,000 clones, around 84% seen once. Findings and caveats of the study: Baseline clonality was higher than in age-matched healthy donors and moved in step with circulating CD8+ T-cell counts.

About 1.9 micrograms of genomic DNA (from cryopreserved PBMCs) were used for TCR beta libraries. CDR3 size: 17 residues. The germline V gene encodes CDR1 SGHRS and CDR2 YFSETQ. The V end lost 1 base, the J end lost 9 bases, and 23 bases lay between the germline ends. Note on this clone: Its antigen is as yet unknown.

The chain recombines TRBV5-1 with TRBJ2-1, with TRBD2 as a possible D gene (6 bases). This receptor was taken from a human donor with chronic lymphocytic leukemia. The sequences come from PBMCs, collected after 24 months of ibrutinib treatment. Written as DNA, the CDR3 is TGCGCCAGCAGCTTGTCTTTGACAGTCGCGTTGGGAGGTGAGCAGTTCTTC. This codes for CASSLSLTVALGGEQFF.